This T cell receptor beta chain stems from a study of post-analysis software for immune sequencing data. In the study overall: The patients showed relapsing-remitting, secondary progressive and progressive-relapsing multiple sclerosis courses. Study results and caveats: Diversity measured as normalized Chao1 was significantly lower in multiple sclerosis patients than in controls. There were a few TRBV segments more frequent in patients than controls, and TRBV5-6, TRBV5-1 and TRBV20-1 were among them.

The TCR beta cDNA libraries carried unique molecular identifiers. One entry per CDR3 protein, called by TCRdb with MiXCR from the PCR reads. The sample consists of 820,000 or so distinct CDR3 sequences, around 50% of them appearing once. V was trimmed by 6 bases and J by 6 bases, leaving 6 bases between them. This CDR3 region has 11 residues. Comments on this clonotype: Its antigen remains unknown.

V usage is TRBV12-3 or TRBV12-4 and J usage is TRBJ2-1; D remains unclear. Sequenced sample: blood. This sequence originates from a girl aged 5-17 years with multiple sclerosis. CDR3 residues: CASRDPNEQFF. In DNA, the CDR3 is TGTGCCAGCAGGGACCCCAATGAGCAGTTCTTC.